Listed here are 3 T cell receptor beta chains from one sample, sequenced in a study of cytomegalovirus exposure and HLA in healthy donors. Some clones are missing from TCRdb's copy, which holds only in-frame ones; the method was immunoSEQ multiplex PCR. The sample includes about 280,000 clones, around 87% of them seen just once. The material sequenced was PBMCs. All receptors derive from a woman under 30 in good health and CMV-seronegative.

V gene TRBV27 combines with J gene TRBJ2-7, with 9 bases aligning to TRBD2. The CDR3 extends over 14 amino acids. The V gene's germline CDR1 is MNHEY and CDR2 SMNVEV (reference sequence). The V gene end was trimmed by 1 base and the J gene end by 4 bases; junction bases not matched to a gene: 2. The CDR3 DNA reads as TGTGCCAGCAGTTTATATAGCGGGGGTTACGAGCAGTACTTC. Translation gives CASSLYSGGYEQYF.

V gene TRBV27 combines with J gene TRBJ1-4; D is possibly TRBD1 (5 bases). V was trimmed by 5 bases and J by 0 bases, leaving 13 bases between them. Per germline, CDR1 MNHEY and CDR2 SMNVEV (reference sequence). The CDR3 loop spans 16 amino acids. CDR3 loop: CASSIRPGATNEKLFF. The CDR3 DNA reads as TGTGCCAGCAGTATAAGGCCGGGGGCAACTAATGAAAAACTGTTTTTT.

The J gene is TRBJ2-7, the V gene TRBV11-1, with TRBD1 matching 7 bases. The trim removed 5 bases at V and 3 bases at J, leaving 1 base unmatched. This CDR3 contains 12 residues. Germline V gene sequence: CDR1 SGHAT, CDR2 FQDESV (reference sequence). The CDR3 region has the DNA TGTGCCAGCAGCGCAGGGGGCTACGAGCAGTACTTC. Amino acid sequence: CASSAGGYEQYF. The complete variable domain, with remaining parts taken from reference TRBV11-1 and TRBJ2-7, reads EAEVAQSPRYKITEKSQAVAFWCDPISGHATLYWYRQILGQGPELLVQFQDESVVDDSQLPKDRFSAERLKGVDSTLKIQPAELGDSAMYLCASSAGGYEQYFGPGTRLTVT.